The 26 T cell receptor beta chains listed next were all sequenced from one sample in a study of vaccination and CD4 T cells after COVID-19. These receptors lack a known antigen. As for treatment: approximately 11-day PBMC culture with coronavirus spike peptide pools or control peptides (ViraFEST assay). Prior to the COVID-19 pandemic (2011-2018), the unexposed donor's CD4+ T cells were collected. Scientists ran DNA taken from cultured CD4+ T cells through the Oncomine TCR Beta short-read assay for sequencing. Via MiXCR, TCRdb re-called the PCR reads, giving one row per CDR3 protein. The data show approximately 8,000 distinct CDR3 sequences, 30% to 45% seen once. The sequenced material came from CD4+ T cells from blood, cultured in vitro. All receptors derive from a human donor in good health.

This chain connects TRBV5-6 to TRBJ2-5; D perhaps matches TRBD2 (5 bases). The CDR3 runs to 17 residues. CDR1 is SGHDT and CDR2 is YYEEEE in the germline V gene. Trimming removed 0 bases from V and 0 bases from J, with 15 bases in between. In nucleotides, the CDR3 is TGTGCCAGCAGCTTGGCCAGAGGGAAACAGCACCAAGAGACCCAGTACTTC. Amino acids: CASSLARGKQHQETQYF.

This chain links TRBV2 with TRBJ2-7; 8 bases fit TRBD1. Trimming cost V 7 bases and J 5 bases; bases outside gene matches: 4. The CDR3 is made up of 12 amino acids. Germline CDR1 reads SNHLY; CDR2 reads FYNNEI. Here the CDR3 reads CASNKQGDEQYF. The DNA for the CDR3 is TGTGCCAGCAATAAACAGGGGGACGAGCAGTACTTC.

The chain couples TRBV5-1 to TRBJ2-2; TRBD1 matches at 11 bases. The CDR3 has 16 residues. CDR1 is SGHRS, CDR2 YFSETQ, per germline. V dropped 4 bases and J dropped 8; count of bases not matched to a gene: 10. CDR3 protein: CASSPRGQGAAGELFF. The CDR3 DNA reads as TGCGCCAGCAGCCCCCGCGGACAGGGGGCAGCAGGGGAGCTGTTTTTT.

This clonotype was picked up one time. The J gene is TRBJ1-1, the V gene TRBV12-3 or TRBV12-4; 7 nucleotides agree with TRBD1. The junction had 12 bases not matched to a gene; V was cut back by 7 bases and J by 1 base. This CDR3 has 16 residues. In nucleotides, the CDR3 is TGTGCCAGCAAACTAGGGGGCGCGGGGGCGAACACTGAAGCTTTCTTT. Translation gives CASKLGGAGANTEAFF.

Sample share makes this clonotype large. This chain joins TRBV20-1 and TRBJ1-3; perhaps TRBD1 as D (6 bases). The CDR3 covers 14 residues. In germline, CDR1 is DFQATT, CDR2 SNEGSKA (reference sequence). Trimming left V 1 base short and J 4 bases short, with 11 bases between. The CDR3 reads CSARVWGLGNTIYF. Here the CDR3 DNA reads TGCAGTGCTAGAGTTTGGGGGCTGGGAAACACCATATATTTT.

This clonotype was observed a handful of times. The chain links TRBV20-1 to TRBJ2-1, with 8 nucleotides matching TRBD1. The J call is doubtful: the DNA matches TRBJ2-7 better. The germline V gene encodes CDR1 DFQATT and CDR2 SNEGSKA (reference sequence). This CDR3 region has 14 residues. CDR3: CSARGQVKLREQYF. The CDR3 DNA sequence: TGCAGTGCCCGGGGACAGGTGAAACTACGGGAGCAGTACTTC.

This clonotype was detected only a few times. CDR3 bases: TGTGCCAGTAGAGACAGTCTTGGCGAGCAGTACTTC. This sequence encodes CASRDSLGEQYF. The chain combines TRBV2 with TRBJ2-7, with D possibly TRBD1 on 5 matching bases. This CDR3 spans 12 amino acids. V was shortened by 9 bases and J by 6 bases, with 15 bases between the two germline ends. The germline gives CDR1 SNHLY, CDR2 FYNNEI. The full variable domain, its missing parts supplied by reference TRBV2 and TRBJ2-7, is EPEVTQTPSHQVTQMGQEVILRCVPISNHLYFYWYRQILGQKVEFLVSFYNNEISEKSEIFDDQFSVERPDGSNFTLKIRSTKLEDSAMYFCASRDSLGEQYFGPGTRLTVT.

This chain uses TRBV6-1 with TRBJ1-2; D may be TRBD1 (5 bases). V lost 5 bases and J 5 bases, leaving 12 bases between the germline ends. Germline loops: CDR1 MNHNS, CDR2 SASEGT. This CDR3 is 13 amino acids long. CDR3 amino acids: CASSNGANYGYTF. As DNA, the CDR3 is TGTGCCAGCAGTAACGGGGCCAATTATGGCTACACCTTC.

The chain has TRBV7-9 and TRBJ1-5, with 7 positions matching TRBD1. CDR1 and CDR2 (germline): SEHNR, FQNEAQ (reference sequence). The V segment lost 5 bases and the J segment 4 bases; nucleotides outside the gene matches: 5. This CDR3 contains 14 residues. The CDR3 DNA is TGTGCCAGCAGCGTAGGGGGCGCGAATCAGCCCCAGCATTTT. This encodes CASSVGGANQPQHF.

The chain uses TRBV19 and TRBJ1-5; D call uncertain. This CDR3 contains 18 residues. Germline V gene sequence: CDR1 LNHDA, CDR2 SQIVND (reference sequence). V lost 0 bases and J lost 4, with 19 bases in between. The chain's CDR3 is CASSIERVEGLLNQPQHF. CDR3 sequence (DNA): TGTGCCAGTAGTATAGAGAGAGTGGAAGGCCTTCTAAATCAGCCCCAGCATTTT.

The chain has TRBV5-1 and TRBJ1-2; D gene unclear. The CDR3 extends over 13 amino acids. V gave up 7 bases and J gave up 0 bases, with 10 bases separating them. Per germline, CDR1 SGHRS and CDR2 YFSETQ. The CDR3 DNA sequence: TGCGCCAGCTCCTGGGAAGCTAACTATGGCTACACCTTC. Protein: CASSWEANYGYTF. The whole variable domain, filled in from reference TRBV5-1 and TRBJ1-2, reads KAGVTQTPRYLIKTRGQQVTLSCSPISGHRSVSWYQQTPGQGLQFLFEYFSETQRNKGNFPGRFSGRQFSNSRSEMNVSTLELGDSALYLCASSWEANYGYTFGSGTRLTVV.

The chain is built from TRBV5-8 and TRBJ1-3; D gene unclear. The ends were cut back, 4 bases at V and 0 bases at J, with 8 bases in the middle. Germline assignment: CDR1 SGHTS and CDR2 YDEGEE. This CDR3 has 14 amino acids. The DNA of the CDR3 is TGTGCCAGCAGCCGGAGGACCTCTGGAAACACCATATATTTT. Its protein product is CASSRRTSGNTIYF.

This chain links TRBV10-2 with TRBJ1-5; 7 bases match TRBD1. The junction had 8 bases not matched to a gene; V was cut back by 0 bases and J by 0 bases. The CDR3 loop spans 18 amino acids. Germline V gene data show CDR1 as WSHSY and CDR2 as SAAADI. CDR3 nucleotide sequence: TGCGCCAGCAGTGAGTCGATGGGGACAGTTTATAGCAATCAGCCCCAGCATTTT. Translating gives CASSESMGTVYSNQPQHF.

This clonotype was seen only a few times. V is TRBV11-2 and J is TRBJ2-2; no firm D call. Germline lookup yields CDR1 SGHAT and CDR2 FQNNGV. V lost 5 bases and J 1 base, leaving 2 bases between the germline ends. This CDR3 spans 12 amino acids. The chain's CDR3 is CASSMNTGELFF. The CDR3 DNA reads as TGTGCCAGCAGCATGAACACCGGGGAGCTGTTTTTT.

This clonotype was seen only once. The V call is TRBV2, the J call TRBJ2-7; D is uncertain. This CDR3 is 12 amino acids long. Germline lookup yields CDR1 SNHLY and CDR2 FYNNEI. Deletions cut 6 bases from V and 2 bases from J, with 8 bases between. The CDR3 loop is CASRRQTYEQYF. CDR3 DNA: TGTGCCAGCAGAAGGCAAACCTACGAGCAGTACTTC.

The chain uses TRBV2 and TRBJ1-2; D may be TRBD1 (5 bases). This CDR3 is built from 13 residues. The V gene lost 7 bases and the J gene lost 8 bases, with 17 bases spanning the gap. Germline assignment: CDR1 SNHLY and CDR2 FYNNEI. The CDR3 loop reads CASNRDSGRGYTF. CDR3 DNA sequence: TGTGCCAGCAATCGTGACTCAGGGAGAGGCTACACCTTC.

The chain recombines TRBV12-3 or TRBV12-4 with TRBJ1-1; 7 positions agree with TRBD1. The junction had 8 bases not matched to a gene; V was cut back by 6 bases and J by 4 bases. The CDR3 contains 14 residues. The CDR3 sequence: CASSPGDSPTEAFF. For the CDR3, the DNA is TGTGCCAGCAGCCCCGGGGACAGCCCCACTGAAGCTTTCTTT.

V usage is TRBV20-1 and J usage is TRBJ1-2, with D tentatively TRBD1 (6 bases). Germline values: CDR1 DFQATT, CDR2 SNEGSKA (reference sequence). Between the trimmed V and J ends, which lost 4 bases and 7 bases, there was a span of 10 bases. This CDR3 contains 11 residues. CDR3 nucleotides: TGCAGTGCTACAGGGGCGGGTGGCTACACCTTC. Translated: CSATGAGGYTF.

The genes are TRBV19 and TRBJ1-6, with no clear D. The CDR3 is 15 amino acids. The V gene's germline CDR1 is LNHDA and CDR2 SQIVND (reference sequence). V was shortened by 3 bases and J by 9 bases, with 15 bases between the two germline ends. The CDR3 sequence: CASSISQAAISPLHF. CDR3 bases: TGTGCCAGTAGTATCAGCCAGGCAGCGATTTCACCCCTCCACTTT.

This clonotype was observed a few times. The V call is TRBV20-1, the J call TRBJ1-2; D is ambiguous. Germline-derived CDR1 and CDR2 are DFQATT and SNEGSKA (reference sequence). The germline V and J ends were trimmed by 3 bases and 2 bases, with 4 bases remaining between them. This CDR3 region has 11 residues. CDR3 region: CSASDNYGYTF. The CDR3 region has the DNA TGCAGTGCTAGTGACAACTATGGCTACACCTTC.

In this sample, this clonotype turned up once. The V and J genes are TRBV4-2 and TRBJ1-2, with TRBD1 identical over 7 bases. J lost 8 bases, V lost 1 base, and 7 bases had no gene match. This CDR3 spans 14 amino acids. Germline-derived CDR1 and CDR2 are LGHNA and YNFKEQ. CDR3 region: CASSQGQGKVGYTF. CDR3 coding DNA: TGTGCCAGCAGCCAAGGACAGGGCAAAGTGGGCTACACCTTC.

J is TRBJ2-1 and V is TRBV20-1; 11 nucleotides align to TRBD1. In germline, CDR1 is DFQATT, CDR2 SNEGSKA (reference sequence). This CDR3 contains 13 residues. V dropped 7 bases and J dropped 6; count of bases not matched to a gene: 5. The CDR3 is CSGGDRGVNEQFF. CDR3 DNA: TGCAGTGGAGGGGACAGGGGGGTCAATGAGCAGTTCTTC.

J is TRBJ2-3 and V is TRBV11-1; D is possibly TRBD1 or TRBD2 (5 bases each). Germline-derived CDR1 and CDR2 are SGHAT and FQDESV (reference sequence). There are 15 residues in the CDR3. Between the trimmed V and J ends, which lost 2 bases and 6 bases, there was a span of 15 bases. The CDR3 is CASSLRDQTWDTQYF. The CDR3 DNA reads TGTGCCAGCAGCTTAAGGGACCAGACCTGGGATACGCAGTATTTT.

This chain uses TRBV2 with TRBJ2-7; no clear D. The CDR3 is made up of 10 amino acids. From germline, CDR1 is SNHLY and CDR2 FYNNEI. The V end was cut by 6 bases, the J end by 4 bases, with 4 bases between. CDR3 coding DNA: TGTGCCAGCAGGGCTTACGAGCAGTACTTC. Translation gives CASRAYEQYF.

V is TRBV7-9 and J is TRBJ1-2; 12 bases agree with TRBD1. The germline CDR1 and CDR2 sequences are SEHNR and FQNEAQ (reference sequence). Unmatched junction bases numbered 9, after V lost 5 bases and J lost 8 bases. CDR3 length: 15 amino acids. The CDR3 nucleotides read TGTGCCAGCAGCCCGCCGGGACAGGGGGCGATGGGCTACACCTTC. Its protein is CASSPPGQGAMGYTF. Combining the CDR3 with reference TRBV7-9 and TRBJ1-2 gives the whole variable domain DTGVSQNPRHKITKRGQNVTFRCDPISEHNRLYWYRQTLGQGPEFLTYFQNEAQLEKSRLLSDRFSAERPKGSFSTLEIQRTEQGDSAMYLCASSPPGQGAMGYTFGSGTRLTVV.

This clonotype has a handful of counts. V usage is TRBV2 and J usage is TRBJ1-2; the D is unclear. The CDR3 is 13 residues long. Germline values: CDR1 SNHLY, CDR2 FYNNEI. The V end was cut by 5 bases, the J end by 6 bases, with 13 bases between. The CDR3 sequence is CASSQSAEDGYTF. The CDR3 DNA reads TGTGCCAGCAGTCAATCGGCAGAAGATGGCTACACCTTC.